In this sample, the clone carrying this T cell receptor beta chain turned up once. V was trimmed by 7 bases and J by 1 base, leaving 10 bases between them. CDR3 size: 13 residues. Germline V gene data show CDR1 as MNHEY and CDR2 as SVGAGI. The source of the sample is a study of control samples from healthy donors and cancer patients. Data came from immunoSEQ multiplex PCR; TCRdb stores just in-frame clones and leaves some out. This table holds about 83,000 clones, 91% found once. This rearrangement joins TRBV6-5 to TRBJ1-1; D is unclear. Sequencing input: blood. The receptor comes from a man aged 50-60 years in good health. The CDR3 DNA sequence: TGTGCCAGCAACCCTGTGAAGAACACTGAAGCTTTCTTT. This sequence encodes CASNPVKNTEAFF.